The entry below describes one T cell receptor beta chain. The antigen is undetermined. This record belongs to a study of shared clonotypes between healthy human individuals. Looking at the study overall: A couple of women and three men aged 18 to 49 served as donors. Regarding the study as a whole: Represented diversity (both genetic and exposure-history) was limited by the small number of donors. Expectations were that clonotype sharing among donors would be affected by sequencing depth.

Germline V gene data show CDR1 as MNHNY and CDR2 as SVGAGI (reference sequence). The length of the CDR3 is 10 residues. Trimming took 6 bases from V and 9 from J, leaving 6 bases between them. Unsorted PBMC DNA underwent sequencing on ten immunoSEQ deep assay plates. Measured with immunoSEQ multiplex PCR; TCRdb has only the in-frame clones, and not every one. The sample carries about 560,000 clones, around three quarters recorded once. The rearrangement joins TRBV6-6 to TRBJ2-1; the D is unclear. This sequence originates from a woman aged 40-49 years in good health. Some clones in this sample may be carry-over from other donors' samples. The specimen was PBMCs. CDR3: CASRDAEQFF. DNA of the CDR3: TGTGCCAGCAGGGATGCTGAGCAGTTCTTC.